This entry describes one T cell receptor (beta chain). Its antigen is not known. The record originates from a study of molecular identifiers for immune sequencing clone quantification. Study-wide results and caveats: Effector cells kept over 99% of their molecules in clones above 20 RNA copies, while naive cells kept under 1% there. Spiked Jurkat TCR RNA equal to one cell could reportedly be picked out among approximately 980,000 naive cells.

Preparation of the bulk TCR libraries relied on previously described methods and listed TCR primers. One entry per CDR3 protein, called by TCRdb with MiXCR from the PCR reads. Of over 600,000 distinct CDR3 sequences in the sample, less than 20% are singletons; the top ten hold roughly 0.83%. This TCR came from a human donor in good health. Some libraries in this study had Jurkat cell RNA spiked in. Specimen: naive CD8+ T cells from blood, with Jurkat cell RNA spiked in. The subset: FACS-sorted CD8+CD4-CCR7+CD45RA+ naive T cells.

The CDR3 loop is CASSFSNYEQYF. DNA for the CDR3: TGTGCCAGCAGCTTTTCGAACTACGAGCAGTACTTC. This chain connects TRBV13 to TRBJ2-7; no definite D call. V lost 3 bases, J lost 3 bases, and 6 bases lay in between. This CDR3 has 12 residues. Germline assignment: CDR1 PRHDT and CDR2 FYEKMQ (reference sequence).